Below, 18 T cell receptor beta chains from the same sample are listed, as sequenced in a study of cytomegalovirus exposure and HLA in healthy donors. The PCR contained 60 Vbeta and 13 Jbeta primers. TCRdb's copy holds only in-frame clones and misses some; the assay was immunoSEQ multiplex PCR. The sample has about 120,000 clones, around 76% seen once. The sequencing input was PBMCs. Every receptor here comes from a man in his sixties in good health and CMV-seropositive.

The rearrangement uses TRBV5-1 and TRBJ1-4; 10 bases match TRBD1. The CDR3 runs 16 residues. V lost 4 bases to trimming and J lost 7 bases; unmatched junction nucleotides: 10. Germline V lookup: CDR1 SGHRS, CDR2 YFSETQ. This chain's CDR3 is CASSQDPGQGSEKLFF. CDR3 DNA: TGCGCCAGCAGCCAAGATCCGGGACAGGGGAGTGAAAAACTGTTTTTT.

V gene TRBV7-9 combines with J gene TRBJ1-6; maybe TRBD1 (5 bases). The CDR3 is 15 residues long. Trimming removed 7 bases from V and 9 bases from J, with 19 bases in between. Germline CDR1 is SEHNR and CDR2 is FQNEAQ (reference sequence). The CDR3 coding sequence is TGTGCCAGCACCCCCAGTGGGGGGACTGGTTCACCCCTCCACTTT. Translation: CASTPSGGTGSPLHF.

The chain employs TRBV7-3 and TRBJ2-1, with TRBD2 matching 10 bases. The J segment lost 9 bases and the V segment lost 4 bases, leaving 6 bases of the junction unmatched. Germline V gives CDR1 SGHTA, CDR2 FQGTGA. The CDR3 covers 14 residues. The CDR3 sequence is CASSYRTSGREQFF. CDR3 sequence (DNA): TGTGCCAGCAGCTACCGGACTAGCGGTCGTGAGCAGTTCTTC.

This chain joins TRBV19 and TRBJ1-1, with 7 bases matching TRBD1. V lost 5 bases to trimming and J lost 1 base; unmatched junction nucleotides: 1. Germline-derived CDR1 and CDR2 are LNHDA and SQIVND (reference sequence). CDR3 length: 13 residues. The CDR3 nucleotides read TGTGCCAGTAGTTGGACAGGGAACACTGAAGCTTTCTTT. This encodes CASSWTGNTEAFF.

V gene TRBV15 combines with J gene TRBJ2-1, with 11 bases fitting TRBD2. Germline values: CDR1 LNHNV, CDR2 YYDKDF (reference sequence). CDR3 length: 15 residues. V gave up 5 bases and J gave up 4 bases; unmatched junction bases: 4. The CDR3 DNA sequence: TGTGCCACCAGCGCCGGGACTAGCGGTTACAATGAGCAGTTCTTC. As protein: CATSAGTSGYNEQFF.

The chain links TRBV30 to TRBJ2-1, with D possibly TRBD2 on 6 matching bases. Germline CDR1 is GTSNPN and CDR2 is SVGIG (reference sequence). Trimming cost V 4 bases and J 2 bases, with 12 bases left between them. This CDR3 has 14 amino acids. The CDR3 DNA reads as TGTGCCTGGAACATCGGGACTCCCTACAATGAGCAGTTCTTC. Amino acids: CAWNIGTPYNEQFF.

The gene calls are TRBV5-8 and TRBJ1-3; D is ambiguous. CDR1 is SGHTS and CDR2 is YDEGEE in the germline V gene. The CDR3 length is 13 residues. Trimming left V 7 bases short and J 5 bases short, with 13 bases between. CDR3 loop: CASGRRVRNTIYF. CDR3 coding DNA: TGTGCCAGCGGCCGGAGGGTTCGAAACACCATATATTTT. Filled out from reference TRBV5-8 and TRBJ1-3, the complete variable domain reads EAGVTQSPTHLIKTRGQQATLRCSPISGHTSVYWYQQALGLGLQFLLWYDEGEERNRGNFPPRFSGRQFPNYSSELNVNALELEDSALYLCASGRRVRNTIYFGEGSWLTVV.

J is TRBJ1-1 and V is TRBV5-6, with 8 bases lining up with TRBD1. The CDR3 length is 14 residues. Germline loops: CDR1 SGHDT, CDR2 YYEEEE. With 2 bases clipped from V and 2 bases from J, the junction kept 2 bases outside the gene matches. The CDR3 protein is CASSFGQGNTEAFF. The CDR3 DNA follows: TGTGCCAGCAGCTTCGGACAGGGAAACACTGAAGCTTTCTTT.

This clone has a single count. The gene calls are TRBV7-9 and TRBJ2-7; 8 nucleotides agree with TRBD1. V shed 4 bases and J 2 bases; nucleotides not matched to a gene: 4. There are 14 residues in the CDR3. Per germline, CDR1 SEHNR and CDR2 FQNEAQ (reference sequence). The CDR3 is CASSSTGEAYEQYF. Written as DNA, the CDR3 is TGTGCCAGCAGCTCGACAGGGGAGGCCTACGAGCAGTACTTC.

The CDR3 loop reads CASSQVGTSFETQYF. In DNA form, the CDR3 reads TGTGCCAGCAGCCAAGTTGGGACTAGCTTCGAGACCCAGTACTTC. The rearrangement joins TRBV4-2 to TRBJ2-5; TRBD2 matches 9 bases. This CDR3 is built from 15 residues. Trimming cost V 1 base and J 5 bases; bases outside gene matches: 5. Per the germline V gene, CDR1 is LGHNA and CDR2 is YNFKEQ.

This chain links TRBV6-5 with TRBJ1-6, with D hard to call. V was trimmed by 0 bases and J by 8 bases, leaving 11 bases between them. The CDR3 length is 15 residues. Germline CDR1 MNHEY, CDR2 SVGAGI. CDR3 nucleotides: TGTGCCAGCAGTTACTCTGAGCGGCCGTATTCACCCCTCCACTTT. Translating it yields CASSYSERPYSPLHF.

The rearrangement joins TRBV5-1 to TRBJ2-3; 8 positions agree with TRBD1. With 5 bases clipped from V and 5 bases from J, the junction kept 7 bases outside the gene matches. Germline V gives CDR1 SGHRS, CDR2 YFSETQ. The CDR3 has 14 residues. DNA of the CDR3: TGCGCCAGCAGATGGACAGGGAGTGGAGATACGCAGTATTTT. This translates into CASRWTGSGDTQYF.

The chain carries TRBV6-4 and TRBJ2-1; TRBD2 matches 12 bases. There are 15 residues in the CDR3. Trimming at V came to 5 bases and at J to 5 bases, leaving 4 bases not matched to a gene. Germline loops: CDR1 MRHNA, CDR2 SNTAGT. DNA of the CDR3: TGTGCCAGCAGTAGACTAGCGGGAGACAACAATGAGCAGTTCTTC. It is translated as CASSRLAGDNNEQFF.

CDR3 sequence (DNA): TGCGCCAGCAGACTCGGGACAGGGTGGGTCTACGAGCAGTACTTC. Its translation: CASRLGTGWVYEQYF. The rearrangement joins TRBV5-1 to TRBJ2-5, with 9 positions matching TRBD1. The DNA end favors TRBJ2-7, so the J call may be wrong. Germline CDR1 is SGHRS and CDR2 is YFSETQ. This CDR3 is built from 15 residues.

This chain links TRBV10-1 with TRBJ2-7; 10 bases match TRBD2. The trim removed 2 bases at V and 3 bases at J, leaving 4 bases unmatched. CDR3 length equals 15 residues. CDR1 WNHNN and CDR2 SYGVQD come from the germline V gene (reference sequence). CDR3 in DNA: TGCGCCAGCAGTGAGGGTCTAGCGGGAGTCTACGAGCAGTACTTC. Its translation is CASSEGLAGVYEQYF.

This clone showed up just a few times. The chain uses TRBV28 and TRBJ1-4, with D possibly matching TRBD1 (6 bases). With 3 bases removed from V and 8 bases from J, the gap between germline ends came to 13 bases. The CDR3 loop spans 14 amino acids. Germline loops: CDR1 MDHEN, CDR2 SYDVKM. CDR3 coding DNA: TGTGCCAGCAGTTTGTCAGGGGTTAGAGAAAAACTGTTTTTT. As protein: CASSLSGVREKLFF. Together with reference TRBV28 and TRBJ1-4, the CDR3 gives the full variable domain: DVKVTQSSRYLVKRTGEKVFLECVQDMDHENMFWYRQDPGLGLRLIYFSYDVKMKEKGDIPEGYSVSREKKERFSLILESASTNQTSMYLCASSLSGVREKLFFGSGTQLSVL.

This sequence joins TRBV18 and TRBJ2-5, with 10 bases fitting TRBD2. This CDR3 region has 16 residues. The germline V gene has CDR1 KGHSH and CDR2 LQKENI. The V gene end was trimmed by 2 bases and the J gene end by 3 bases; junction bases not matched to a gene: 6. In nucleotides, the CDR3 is TGTGCCAGCTCACCAAGACTAGCGGGCGGAGAAGAGACCCAGTACTTC. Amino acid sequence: CASSPRLAGGEETQYF.

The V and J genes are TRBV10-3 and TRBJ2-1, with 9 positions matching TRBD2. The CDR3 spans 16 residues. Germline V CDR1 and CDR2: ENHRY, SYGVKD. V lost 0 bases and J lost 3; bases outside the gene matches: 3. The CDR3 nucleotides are TGTGCCATCAGTGAGTCGAGACTAGCGGACTACAATGAGCAGTTCTTC. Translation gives CAISESRLADYNEQFF.